The TCR beta chain described here comes from a study of blood T cell repertoires in COVID-19. Study background: T cells, B-cell-depleted T cells, or PBMCs supplied cDNA or gDNA.

Trimming cost V 5 bases and J 4 bases; bases outside gene matches: 10. This CDR3 is built from 16 residues. Per the germline V gene, CDR1 is MDHEN and CDR2 is SYDVKM. Only in-frame clones appear in the TCRdb table, and some are missing; sequencing was by immunoSEQ multiplex PCR. The sample lists 290,000 or so clones; almost 85% were seen once. Sequenced input: peripheral blood. The chain combines TRBV28 with TRBJ2-1, with TRBD2 identical over 8 bases. This TCR was sampled from a man in his fifties with active or convalescent COVID-19. The CDR3 DNA reads TGTGCCAGCAGTCCAGACGGGAGGGCCGGATACAATGAGCAGTTCTTC. Its translation: CASSPDGRAGYNEQFF.